This record concerns one T cell receptor (beta chain) sequence. Its matching antigen is unknown. The sample is drawn from a study of cytomegalovirus exposure and HLA in healthy donors. Germline V gene sequence: CDR1 SGHVS, CDR2 FQNEAQ. The V end was cut by 1 base, the J end by 0 bases, with 10 bases between. The CDR3 is 15 residues long. Study outcomes and limitations: It was shown in a later analysis that HLA-associated TCR beta chains were more clonally expanded than other, equally common chains. The later analysis indicated that the majority of CMV-associated TCR beta chains appeared HLA-restricted. Researchers reported in a later analysis that a missense DCLRE1C variant was tied to TCR beta V- and J-gene trimming.

PCR employed 60 Vbeta and 13 Jbeta primers. Clones were read by immunoSEQ multiplex PCR, and TCRdb kept only the in-frame ones, dropping some. Here the sample spans approximately 140,000 clones, around two thirds being singletons. The sequencing sample was made of PBMCs. The sequence was obtained from a human donor in good health. The gene calls are TRBV7-8 and TRBJ2-7, with D possibly matching TRBD1 (5 bases). This CDR3 reads CASSLGGSSSYEQYF. CDR3 bases: TGTGCCAGCAGCTTAGGGGGCTCTAGCTCCTACGAGCAGTACTTC.